Shown below are 8 T cell receptor beta chains from a single sample sequenced in a study of cytomegalovirus exposure and HLA in healthy donors (dated by TCRdb to 2015 to 2018). Libraries were constructed by the immunoSEQ multiplex PCR assay. The multiplex PCR relied on a mix of 60 forward primers for TCR Vbeta segments and 13 reverse primers for TCR Jbeta segments. In its TCRdb copy, this immuneACCESS table keeps in-frame sequences only and misses some clones. Where compared with another copy, unresolved V genes explain less than half of these, and the others have no known cause. Recorded for this sample are 150,000 to 200,000 clones; over 75% of them occurred a single time. The ten largest clones add up to 1.5% to 2% of the sample. Source material: PBMCs. The receptors shown here come from a woman between 18 and 30 years old in good health and CMV-seronegative.

This chain joins TRBV7-9 and TRBJ2-1; D is undetermined. CDR1 and CDR2 (germline): SEHNR, FQNEAQ (reference sequence). Trimming took 1 base from V and 7 from J, leaving 14 bases between them. The CDR3 consists of 15 residues. The CDR3 sequence is CASSLGRGARNEQFF. The CDR3 region has the DNA TGTGCCAGCAGCTTAGGGCGCGGAGCTCGGAATGAGCAGTTCTTC.

This chain links TRBV7-9 with TRBJ1-1, with a tentative D call TRBD1 (5 bases). The CDR3 extends over 14 amino acids. CDR1 and CDR2 (germline): SEHNR, FQNEAQ (reference sequence). Trimming shortened V by 3 bases and J by 3 bases, and 11 bases separated the two germline ends. DNA of the CDR3: TGTGCCAGCAGCTTCTCGCAGGGCCACACTGAAGCTTTCTTT. Its translation is CASSFSQGHTEAFF.

In the case of this clone: One end of the junction fails to match germline, which may point to a read error. The same CDR3 is also encoded by other DNA sequences in this sample. The V gene is TRBV11-2, the J gene TRBJ2-1; 9 nucleotides line up with TRBD2. This CDR3 comprises 13 residues. CDR1 is SGHAT, CDR2 FQNNGV, per germline. CDR3 bases: TGCGCCAGCAGCCGGACTAGCGCGAATGAGCAGTTCTTC. Its translation: CASSRTSANEQFF.

This chain joins TRBV18 and TRBJ2-7; 9 bases fit TRBD1. The trim removed 6 bases at V and 4 bases at J, leaving 10 bases unmatched. This CDR3 spans 15 amino acids. Germline-derived CDR1 and CDR2 are KGHSH and LQKENI. CDR3 in amino acids: CASSGSGTGLYEQYF. The CDR3 DNA follows: TGTGCCAGCTCGGGATCCGGGACAGGGCTATACGAGCAGTACTTC.

The CDR3 reads CASSLTSFRAYEQYF. The CDR3 nucleotides read TGTGCCAGCAGCTTAACCTCATTCAGGGCCTACGAGCAGTACTTC. The chain is built from TRBV7-9 and TRBJ2-7, with D maybe TRBD1 (5 bases). The ends were cut back, 2 bases at V and 2 bases at J, with 13 bases in the middle. Germline V lookup: CDR1 SEHNR, CDR2 FQNEAQ (reference sequence). This CDR3 is built from 15 residues. The complete variable domain, with remaining parts taken from reference TRBV7-9 and TRBJ2-7, reads DTGVSQNPRHKITKRGQNVTFRCDPISEHNRLYWYRQTLGQGPEFLTYFQNEAQLEKSRLLSDRFSAERPKGSFSTLEIQRTEQGDSAMYLCASSLTSFRAYEQYFGPGTRLTVT.

This rearrangement joins TRBV25-1 to TRBJ1-5, with D unclear. CDR3 length: 17 residues. The V end was cut by 1 base, the J end by 0 bases, with 13 bases between. The germline V gene has CDR1 MGHDK and CDR2 SYGVNS. The CDR3 nucleotides are TGTGCCAGCAGTGAATCGGGGTCGGGTTATAGCAATCAGCCCCAGCATTTT. Its translation: CASSESGSGYSNQPQHF. The full variable domain, its missing parts supplied by reference TRBV25-1 and TRBJ1-5, is EADIYQTPRYLVIGTGKKITLECSQTMGHDKMYWYQQDPGMELHLIHYSYGVNSTEKGDLSSESTVSRIRTEHFPLTLESARPSHTSQYLCASSESGSGYSNQPQHFGDGTRLSIL.

The gene calls are TRBV19 and TRBJ1-1, with D maybe TRBD1 (6 bases). The CDR3 runs to 14 residues. The ends were cut back, 7 bases at V and 1 base at J, with 13 bases in the middle. Germline values: CDR1 LNHDA, CDR2 SQIVND (reference sequence). The CDR3 loop reads CASTPSTGNTEAFF. The CDR3 DNA reads TGTGCCAGTACCCCATCGACAGGGAACACTGAAGCTTTCTTT.

The rearrangement uses TRBV28 and TRBJ2-4, with 11 bases matching TRBD2. Looked up from germline, CDR1 is MDHEN and CDR2 is SYDVKM. The length of the CDR3 is 20 residues. J gave up 0 bases and V 2 bases, and 12 bases lay outside the gene matches. The CDR3 DNA reads as TGTGCCAGCAGTTTAGGGGCACTAGCGGGAGTAGGGTTAGCCAAAAACATTCAGTACTTC. Encoded protein: CASSLGALAGVGLAKNIQYF. Full variable domain (remainder filled in from reference TRBV28 and TRBJ2-4): DVKVTQSSRYLVKRTGEKVFLECVQDMDHENMFWYRQDPGLGLRLIYFSYDVKMKEKGDIPEGYSVSREKKERFSLILESASTNQTSMYLCASSLGALAGVGLAKNIQYFGAGTRLSVL.